The clone carrying this TCR beta chain was picked up many times. This sample stems from a study of patients and donors after allogeneic stem cell transplantation. TCRdb independently ran MiXCR on the RT-PCR reads; one entry per CDR3 protein. The sample consists of approximately 90,000 distinct CDR3 sequences, around 5% of them appearing once. CDR3 length equals 16 residues. Trimming stripped 0 bases from V and 4 bases from J, with 13 bases between. Per the germline V gene, CDR1 is MGHRA and CDR2 is YSYEKL. The clonotype originates from a human donor who was either an allogeneic HSCT recipient or a stem cell or donor lymphocyte infusion donor (not recorded which). It is not recorded whose cells these are; they may come from a transplant donor. V is TRBV4-1 and J is TRBJ2-1, with D possibly being TRBD2 (6 bases). Sequences were obtained from blood, either unsorted or a sorted T cell fraction (not recorded which). DNA of the CDR3: TGCGCCAGCAGCCAAGAATCAAGCGGGTTATACAATGAGCAGTTCTTC. Amino acids: CASSQESSGLYNEQFF.